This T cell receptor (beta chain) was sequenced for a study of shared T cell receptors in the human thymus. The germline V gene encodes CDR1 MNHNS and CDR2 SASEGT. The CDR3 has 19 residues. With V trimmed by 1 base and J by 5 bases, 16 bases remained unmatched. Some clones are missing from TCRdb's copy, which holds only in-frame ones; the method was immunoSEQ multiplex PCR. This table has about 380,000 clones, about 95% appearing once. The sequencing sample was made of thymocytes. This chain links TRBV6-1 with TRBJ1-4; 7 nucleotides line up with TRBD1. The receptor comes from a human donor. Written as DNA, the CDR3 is TGTGCCAGCAGTGAAGAGTTCGGTAGCCGGGACAGCCCGAATGAAAAACTGTTTTTT. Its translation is CASSEEFGSRDSPNEKLFF.